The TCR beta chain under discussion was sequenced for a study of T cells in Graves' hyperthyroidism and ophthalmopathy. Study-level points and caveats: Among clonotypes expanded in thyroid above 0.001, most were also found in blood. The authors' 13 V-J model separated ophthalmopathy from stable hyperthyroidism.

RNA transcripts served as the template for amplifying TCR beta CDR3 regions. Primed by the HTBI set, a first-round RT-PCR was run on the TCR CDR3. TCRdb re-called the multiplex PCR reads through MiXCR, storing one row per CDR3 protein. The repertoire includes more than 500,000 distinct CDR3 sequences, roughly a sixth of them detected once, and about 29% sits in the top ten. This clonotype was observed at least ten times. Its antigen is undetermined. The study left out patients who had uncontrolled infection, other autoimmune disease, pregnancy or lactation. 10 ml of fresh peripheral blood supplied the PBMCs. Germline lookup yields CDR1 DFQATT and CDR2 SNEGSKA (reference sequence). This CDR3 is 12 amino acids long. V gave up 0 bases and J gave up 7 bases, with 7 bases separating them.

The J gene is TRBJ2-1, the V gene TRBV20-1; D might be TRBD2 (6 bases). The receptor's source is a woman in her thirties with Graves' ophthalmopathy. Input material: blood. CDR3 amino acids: CSAREEGNEQFF. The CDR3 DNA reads TGCAGTGCTAGAGAGGAGGGTAATGAGCAGTTCTTC.